This is a list of T cell receptor beta chains from one sample in a study of beta chain features in type 1 diabetes. The repertoire was sequenced with immunoSEQ multiplex PCR; TCRdb's copy has only in-frame clones and lacks some. The sample has just over 450,000 clones, around 30% seen once. Sequences were obtained from naive CD4+ T cells from blood. The origin of the receptors is a man younger than 35 in good health. CDR3s include the opening cysteine and the closing phenylalanine or tryptophan. A D gene is named only where the DNA matches it firmly. Some rows mark clone size as missing; the rest say once, few, many or name a class of expanded clone.

NA TRBJ1-5 NA TRBV27 TGTGCCAGCAGGCGATCTGGCAATCAGCCCCAGCATTTT CASRRSGNQPQHF
NA TRBJ1-2 NA TRBV7-2 TGTGCCAGCAGCTTAGCGGGGACCCTTCCCTATGGCTACACCTTC CASSLAGTLPYGYTF
NA TRBJ2-3 TRBD2 TRBV9 TGTGCCAGCAGCACGGGGAGCGGGAGGGCCCTCGGGACAGATACGCAGTATTTT CASSTGSGRALGTDTQYF
few TRBJ2-7 TRBD1 TRBV10-3 TGTGCCACCATTCGGGACAGGGGGTCCTACGAGCAGTACTTC CATIRDRGSYEQYF
NA TRBJ2-3 TRBD2 TRBV5-1 TGCGCCAGCAGCTTGACCCAAACTAGCGGGTCCACAGATACGCAGTATTTT CASSLTQTSGSTDTQYF
NA TRBJ2-7 NA TRBV30 TGTGCCTGGAGTGCCGGCCGCGTCTCTGCCTACGAGCAGTACTTC CAWSAGRVSAYEQYF
NA TRBJ2-2 NA TRBV30 TGTGCCTGGAATTTACAAGACTTTACCGGGGAGCTGTTTTTT CAWNLQDFTGELFF
NA TRBJ2-5 NA TRBV14 TGTGCCAGCAGCCGAAGGGGGGAAGAGACCCAGTACTTC CASSRRGEETQYF
NA TRBJ2-7 NA TRBV19 TGTGCCACCTCGAAGGACGCTACCTACGAGCAGTACTTC CATSKDATYEQYF
NA TRBJ1-1 NA TRBV6-6 TGTGCCAGCAAACGAGACAGAGAGAACACTGAAGCTTTCTTT CASKRDRENTEAFF
NA TRBJ1-3 NA TRBV27 TGTGCCAGCAGTTCCTGGGGGGCTGGAAACACCATATATTTT CASSSWGAGNTIYF
NA TRBJ2-7 NA TRBV5-1 TGCGCCAGCAGCTTGGGTCAACTAGTCTACGAGCAGTACTTC CASSLGQLVYEQYF
NA TRBJ2-2 NA TRBV5-6 TGTGCCAGCAGCCCAGGGACTCCAGGTACCGGGGAGCTGTTTTTT CASSPGTPGTGELFF
NA TRBJ2-1 NA TRBV15 TGTGCCACCAGCACCCGCTACTCCGACACTGAGCAGTTCTTC CATSTRYSDTEQFF
NA TRBJ1-2 NA TRBV27 TGTGCCAGCAGTTTATCGTTCGGACCACCCGATGGCTACACCTTC CASSLSFGPPDGYTF
few TRBJ2-2 TRBD2 TRBV9 TGTGCCAGCAGAGCGGGAGGCTCCGGGGAGCTGTTTTTT CASRAGGSGELFF
NA TRBJ2-1 NA TRBV4-2 TGTGCCAGCAGCCAAGGGTGGCTAGGCGAGGATGAGCAGTTCTTC CASSQGWLGEDEQFF
NA TRBJ1-2 TRBD1 TRBV5-1 TGCGCCAGCAGCTCTCCGGGACAGGGGGCGAGCGGCTACACCTTC CASSSPGQGASGYTF
NA TRBJ1-2 NA TRBV7-8 TGTGCCAGCAGCTTGGGGGCCAACTATGGCTACACCTTC CASSLGANYGYTF
NA TRBJ1-1 NA TRBV29-1 TGCAGCGTTGACGAGGGCGGCACTGAAGCTTTCTTT CSVDEGGTEAFF
NA TRBJ2-3 TRBD2 TRBV6-4 TGTGCCAGCAGAGTTAGCGGGAACACAGATACGCAGTATTTT CASRVSGNTDTQYF
few TRBJ2-3 TRBD2 TRBV30 TGTGCCTGCCCCGCGGTAGCGGGAGGCTCGGATACGCAGTATTTT CACPAVAGGSDTQYF
few TRBJ2-7 NA TRBV30 TGTGCTCATCAGGACCTCTACGAGCAGTACTTC CAHQDLYEQYF
NA TRBJ2-7 TRBD2 TRBV5-1 TGCGCCAGCAGCTCAGCATTGCGCCGAATTGGGCGGACTAGTCCCGAGCAGTACTTC CASSSALRRIGRTSPEQYF
few TRBJ1-2 TRBD1 TRBV15 TGTGCCACCAGCAGACGAGACAGGGTCTATGGCTACACCTTC CATSRRDRVYGYTF
NA TRBJ1-2 NA TRBV7-9 TGTGCCAGCAGCTTAGTCGGGGGACTCTATGGCTACACCTTC CASSLVGGLYGYTF
few TRBJ2-5 NA TRBV5-1 TGCGCCAGCAGCCCCTCGTTGAGGGGGCAAGAGACCCAGTACTTC CASSPSLRGQETQYF
NA TRBJ1-1 NA TRBV4-1 TGCGCCAGCAGCCTCATGACTTTGAACACTGAAGCTTTCTTT CASSLMTLNTEAFF
NA TRBJ1-1 TRBD1 TRBV9 TGTGCCAGCAGCGGTCCGTGGACAGGGCTCACTGAAGCTTTCTTT CASSGPWTGLTEAFF
NA TRBJ2-6 TRBD2 TRBV14 TGTGCCAGCAGCCCCCGACTAGCGGGAGGGATCGGGGCCAACGTCCTGACTTTC CASSPRLAGGIGANVLTF
few TRBJ2-3 TRBD1 TRBV7-2 TGTGCCAGCAGCTTCACAGGGGAAGATACGCAGTATTTT CASSFTGEDTQYF
NA TRBJ2-4 TRBD1 TRBV10-3 TGTGCCATCAGTGCTGGACAGGGGGCCTACATTCAGTACTTC CAISAGQGAYIQYF
NA TRBJ2-2 NA TRBV6-6 TGTGCCAGCAAAGGCGGGGAGCTGTTTTTT CASKGGELFF
few TRBJ1-1 TRBD1 TRBV10-3 TGTGCCATCAGTGGGGCCGACAGGGTGAACACTGAAGCTTTCTTT CAISGADRVNTEAFF
once TRBJ2-5 TRBD1 TRBV29-1 TGCAGCGTTAAGACAGGGGGCGCAGGGACCCAGTACTTC CSVKTGGAGTQYF
NA TRBJ1-4 NA TRBV7-3 TGTGCCAGCAGCTTAACAACAACAACCGAAAAACTGTTTTTT CASSLTTTTEKLFF
NA TRBJ2-1 TRBD2 TRBV9 TGTGCCAGCAGCGCCAGGTCTCGCAGCGGGAGGAGCAATGAGCAGTTCTTC CASSARSRSGRSNEQFF
NA TRBJ2-7 NA TRBV7-2 TGTGCCAGCAGCCCCGAGACCTACGAGCAGTACTTC CASSPETYEQYF
few TRBJ1-1 TRBD1 TRBV30 TGTGCTACTTCTCAGGGGGACACTGAAGCTTTCTTT CATSQGDTEAFF
NA TRBJ2-7 TRBD2 TRBV30 TGTGCCTGGAGTGTCCAGGGACTATCCTACGAGCAGTACTTC CAWSVQGLSYEQYF
NA TRBJ2-5 NA TRBV30 TGTGCCTGGAGCGCCCGAGGGGTAGCAGAGACCCAGTACTTC CAWSARGVAETQYF
once TRBJ2-7 NA TRBV7-9 TGTGCCAGCAGCGTGAACAACGGGGGTCCCTACGAGCAGTACTTC CASSVNNGGPYEQYF
few TRBJ2-1 NA TRBV10-3 TGTGCCATCAGTGACAGGGGATACAATGAGCAGTTCTTC CAISDRGYNEQFF
few TRBJ2-7 NA TRBV11-2 TGTGCCAGCAGCGTAATATACGAGCAGTACTTC CASSVIYEQYF
NA TRBJ2-1 NA TRBV25-1 TGTGCCAGCAGTGCCGGTGCTAGCTCCTACAATGAGCAGTTCTTC CASSAGASSYNEQFF
few TRBJ2-1 TRBD2 TRBV27 TGTGCCAGCAGCCGGACTAGCGGGAGCTATGAGCAGTTCTTC CASSRTSGSYEQFF
few TRBJ2-7 NA TRBV6-5 TGTGCCAGCAGCCGGGACCCCTACGCCGAGCAGTACTTC CASSRDPYAEQYF
NA TRBJ2-5 NA TRBV9 TGTGCCAGCAGCGTAAGGGGGTACCAAGAGACCCAGTACTTC CASSVRGYQETQYF
once TRBJ2-2 TRBD2 TRBV30 TGTGCCTGGAGTGCGGTACTAGCGAACGGGGAGCTGTTTTTT CAWSAVLANGELFF
few TRBJ2-7 NA TRBV11-1 TGTGCCAGCAGCTTAGCGGGCTACGAGCAGTACTTC CASSLAGYEQYF
few TRBJ2-5 TRBD1 TRBV14 TGTGCCAGCAGCCCCAGAAGGGACAGTTACCAAGAGACCCAGTACTTC CASSPRRDSYQETQYF
NA TRBJ2-7 TRBD2 TRBV25-1 TGTGCCAGCAGTCAGGCGGGAGGGTTCTACGAGCAGTACTTC CASSQAGGFYEQYF
once TRBJ2-7 TRBD2 TRBV9 TGTGCCAGCAGCGGCGGGCGGGAGGATCGAAACGAGCAGTACTTC CASSGGREDRNEQYF
NA TRBJ2-2 TRBD1 TRBV28 TGTGCCAGCAGTTGGGGACAGGGCACCTGGGAGCTGTTTTTT CASSWGQGTWELFF